These 26 T cell receptor beta chains were sequenced from one sample in a study of cytomegalovirus exposure and HLA in healthy donors. Here immunoSEQ multiplex PCR was the method, and the copy in TCRdb shows in-frame clones only, minus some. In the table there are about 95,000 clones, 85% of which are singletons. The specimen was PBMCs. These receptors were collected from a man aged 18 to 29 in good health and CMV-seropositive.

This chain joins TRBV5-1 and TRBJ2-1; 15 nucleotides agree with TRBD2. The germline gives CDR1 SGHRS, CDR2 YFSETQ. The V gene end was trimmed by 0 bases and the J gene end by 8 bases; junction bases not matched to a gene: 12. The CDR3 length is 19 residues. CDR3 in amino acids: CASSLGTSGRASAIYEQFF. The CDR3 nucleotides read TGCGCCAGCAGCTTGGGGACTAGCGGGAGGGCCTCGGCGATATATGAGCAGTTCTTC.

The V call is TRBV6-6, the J call TRBJ1-1; 7 bases agree with TRBD1. CDR3 length equals 16 residues. CDR1 MNHNY and CDR2 SVGAGI come from the germline V gene (reference sequence). V shed 0 bases and J 2 bases; nucleotides not matched to a gene: 6. The CDR3 DNA is TGTGCCAGCAGTTACTCGACGGACAGGATAAACACTGAAGCTTTCTTT. Residues: CASSYSTDRINTEAFF.

This clone occurred once. The chain joins TRBV10-2 to TRBJ1-2; TRBD1 is a possible D gene (5 bases). From germline, CDR1 is WSHSY and CDR2 SAAADI. V was trimmed by 4 bases and J by 4 bases, leaving 16 bases between them. The CDR3 is 15 amino acids. CDR3 protein: CASSVSSQGGYGYTF. As DNA, the CDR3 is TGCGCCAGCAGTGTTTCGTCTCAGGGTGGCTATGGCTACACCTTC.

The chain couples TRBV5-5 to TRBJ1-1; no firm D call. Germline-derived CDR1 and CDR2 are SGHKS and YYEKEE (reference sequence). Trimming removed 0 bases from V and 4 bases from J, with 10 bases in between. The CDR3 consists of 14 residues. The CDR3 region is CASSLVVPSTEAFF. The CDR3 DNA sequence: TGTGCCAGCAGCTTGGTGGTTCCGAGCACTGAAGCTTTCTTT.

This chain connects TRBV28 to TRBJ2-1, with D possibly being TRBD1 (5 bases). Per the germline V gene, CDR1 is MDHEN and CDR2 is SYDVKM. The CDR3 is 12 amino acids. V shed 5 bases and J shed 6 bases, with 8 bases lying between them. This CDR3 is CASSVDSNEQFF. CDR3 DNA: TGTGCCAGCAGTGTTGACAGCAATGAGCAGTTCTTC. Combining the CDR3 with reference TRBV28 and TRBJ2-1 gives the whole variable domain DVKVTQSSRYLVKRTGEKVFLECVQDMDHENMFWYRQDPGLGLRLIYFSYDVKMKEKGDIPEGYSVSREKKERFSLILESASTNQTSMYLCASSVDSNEQFFGPGTRLTVL.

The gene calls are TRBV28 and TRBJ2-7; TRBD1 matches 9 bases. The CDR3 has 14 residues. Trimming removed 7 bases from V and 5 bases from J; junction bases left unmatched: 9. Per germline, CDR1 MDHEN and CDR2 SYDVKM. CDR3 loop: CASTTGTGSNEQYF. CDR3 DNA: TGTGCCAGCACAACCGGGACAGGGTCCAACGAGCAGTACTTC.

This clone has more than one count but fewer than ten. The CDR3 DNA follows: TGTGCCAGTAGCAGCTCCTACGAGCAGTACGTC. This codes for CASSSSYEQYV. The chain uses TRBV28 and TRBJ2-7, with unresolved D. The CDR3 is 11 residues long. Germline V gene sequence: CDR1 MDHEN, CDR2 SYDVKM. V was pared by 9 bases and J by 0 bases, with 6 bases between.

The chain uses TRBV19 and TRBJ2-1; TRBD2 agrees at 7 bases. V was clipped by 7 bases and J by 7 bases; unmatched bases: 10. Germline assignment: CDR1 LNHDA and CDR2 SQIVND (reference sequence). The CDR3 contains 14 residues. Written as DNA, the CDR3 is TGTGCCAGTACCAAAGGAGTTAGCGGGAATGAGCAGTTCTTC. This translates into CASTKGVSGNEQFF.

The chain employs TRBV5-1 and TRBJ2-7; 7 bases align to TRBD1. V lost 2 bases to trimming and J lost 3 bases; unmatched junction nucleotides: 8. CDR1 is SGHRS, CDR2 YFSETQ, per germline. This CDR3 is built from 15 residues. The DNA of the CDR3 is TGCGCCAGCAGCTTTGAGGGGACAGATTACTACGAGCAGTACTTC. Protein product: CASSFEGTDYYEQYF.

The J gene is TRBJ1-4, the V gene TRBV27; 8 nucleotides line up with TRBD1. The CDR3 has 16 amino acids. Germline lookup yields CDR1 MNHEY and CDR2 SMNVEV (reference sequence). V dropped 3 bases and J dropped 8; count of bases not matched to a gene: 11. The CDR3 is CASSLGPGQEGEKLFF. Here the CDR3 DNA reads TGTGCCAGCAGTTTGGGCCCGGGACAGGAAGGGGAAAAACTGTTTTTT. The variable domain in full, completed from reference TRBV27 and TRBJ1-4, reads EAQVTQNPRYLITVTGKKLTVTCSQNMNHEYMSWYRQDPGLGLRQIYYSMNVEVTDKGDVPEGYKVSRKEKRNFPLILESPSPNQTSLYFCASSLGPGQEGEKLFFGSGTQLSVL.

The chain joins TRBV6-5 to TRBJ2-1; 9 bases line up with TRBD2. The CDR3 totals 15 residues. The ends lost 1 base at V and 7 bases at J; junction bases unmatched: 5. From germline, CDR1 is MNHEY and CDR2 SVGAGI. CDR3 in amino acids: CASSYWSSGTNEQFF. CDR3 coding DNA: TGTGCCAGCAGTTACTGGTCTAGCGGGACAAATGAGCAGTTCTTC.

V and J are TRBV6-5 and TRBJ1-4; TRBD1 agrees at 7 bases. V gave up 6 bases and J gave up 8 bases; unmatched junction bases: 9. This CDR3 has 14 residues. Germline CDR1 and CDR2: MNHEY and SVGAGI. The CDR3 is CASSPGTVEEKLFF. CDR3 sequence (DNA): TGTGCCAGCAGCCCCGGGACAGTGGAAGAAAAACTGTTTTTT.

The genes are TRBV5-4 and TRBJ1-1; 9 nucleotides agree with TRBD1. V gave up 4 bases and J gave up 2 bases; unmatched junction bases: 9. The CDR3 length is 16 residues. Germline CDR1 and CDR2: SGHNT and YYREEE (reference sequence). CDR3 nucleotides: TGTGCCAGCAGCCGCCCGACAGGGGGGATAAACACTGAAGCTTTCTTT. Translation gives CASSRPTGGINTEAFF.

This clone was found many times. V usage is TRBV2 and J usage is TRBJ2-3, with D perhaps TRBD2 (6 bases). CDR1 SNHLY and CDR2 FYNNEI come from the germline V gene. The V end lost 0 bases, the J end lost 2 bases, and 6 bases lay between the germline ends. The CDR3 consists of 14 residues. The chain's CDR3 is CASSEALATDTQYF. The CDR3 DNA sequence: TGTGCCAGCAGTGAAGCACTAGCCACAGATACGCAGTATTTT.

The rearrangement joins TRBV4-2 to TRBJ2-7, with TRBD2 identical over 10 bases. Germline V gene lookup returns CDR1 LGHNA and CDR2 YNFKEQ. This CDR3 region has 15 residues. Losses at the gene ends were 1 base for V and 4 bases for J; bases not matched to a gene: 4. CDR3 region: CASSQAASGSYEQYV. The CDR3 bases are TGTGCCAGCAGCCAAGCGGCTAGCGGGAGTTACGAGCAGTACGTC.

The chain couples TRBV5-4 to TRBJ2-1, with D possibly TRBD2 on 6 matching bases. This CDR3 contains 15 residues. The germline V gene encodes CDR1 SGHNT and CDR2 YYREEE (reference sequence). Deletions cut 3 bases from V and 0 bases from J, with 10 bases between. The CDR3 DNA follows: TGTGCCAGCAGCTCCCGGGGGAGCTCCTACAATGAGCAGTTCTTC. The encoded protein is CASSSRGSSYNEQFF.

This clone was found once. V and J are TRBV5-1 and TRBJ2-3; a possible D gene is TRBD2 (6 bases). V shed 0 bases and J shed 0 bases, with 11 bases lying between them. The CDR3 length is 16 residues. Germline CDR1 reads SGHRS; CDR2 reads YFSETQ. The CDR3 reads CASSLGLSGSTDTQYF. In nucleotides, the CDR3 is TGCGCCAGCAGCTTGGGTCTTAGCGGTAGCACAGATACGCAGTATTTT. Filled out from reference TRBV5-1 and TRBJ2-3, the complete variable domain reads KAGVTQTPRYLIKTRGQQVTLSCSPISGHRSVSWYQQTPGQGLQFLFEYFSETQRNKGNFPGRFSGRQFSNSRSEMNVSTLELGDSALYLCASSLGLSGSTDTQYFGPGTRLTVL.

This chain uses TRBV30 with TRBJ2-1; no reliable D call. This CDR3 contains 11 residues. Looked up from germline, CDR1 is GTSNPN and CDR2 is SVGIG (reference sequence). The germline V and J ends were trimmed by 1 base and 8 bases, with 6 bases remaining between them. The DNA of the CDR3 is TGTGCCTGGAGTGCCCGGGATGAGCAGTTCTTC. It specifies CAWSARDEQFF. The variable domain in full, with the rest retrieved from reference TRBV30 and TRBJ2-1, is SQTIHQWPATLVQPVGSPLSLECTVEGTSNPNLYWYRQAAGRGLQLLFYSVGIGQISSEVPQNLSASRPQDRQFILSSKKLLLSDSGFYLCAWSARDEQFFGPGTRLTVL.

The chain uses TRBV5-6 and TRBJ2-7; 8 bases are shared with TRBD1. In germline, CDR1 is SGHDT, CDR2 YYEEEE. CDR3 length equals 15 residues. V trimming: 4 bases; J trimming: 2 bases; junction bases outside the gene matches: 8. CDR3 sequence reads: CASSLMDRETYEQYF. DNA of the CDR3: TGTGCCAGCAGCCTCATGGACAGGGAGACCTACGAGCAGTACTTC.

This clone came up a few times. The chain joins TRBV14 to TRBJ1-2; D ambiguous. This CDR3 is 12 amino acids long. The germline CDR1 and CDR2 sequences are SGHDN and FVKESK. Deletions cut 2 bases from V and 7 bases from J, with 8 bases between. CDR3 coding DNA: TGTGCCAGCAGCCAAAGCCCCCTTGGCTACACCTTC. Protein product: CASSQSPLGYTF.

The chain carries TRBV28 and TRBJ2-5; 12 nucleotides align to TRBD2. CDR1 and CDR2 from the germline V gene are MDHEN and SYDVKM. With V trimmed by 6 bases and J by 4 bases, 9 bases remained unmatched. This CDR3 region has 16 residues. CDR3 DNA: TGTGCCAGCAGCCGGCCTAGCGGGAGGGCGGGAGAGACCCAGTACTTC. Protein product: CASSRPSGRAGETQYF.

This clone was found a few times. The V and J genes are TRBV27 and TRBJ1-1; 8 nucleotides align to TRBD1. Germline V gives CDR1 MNHEY, CDR2 SMNVEV (reference sequence). This CDR3 is 15 amino acids long. Trimming took 3 bases from V and 4 from J; bases not matched to a gene: 7. CDR3 DNA: TGTGCCAGCAGTTTGAGGACAGGGCTGGCCACTGAAGCTTTCTTT. It is translated as CASSLRTGLATEAFF.

The sample holds one count of this clone. The chain links TRBV5-1 to TRBJ2-7; TRBD2 is a possible D gene (5 bases). Germline CDR1 is SGHRS and CDR2 is YFSETQ. The V and J ends lost 3 bases and 3 bases respectively, with 16 bases between them. The CDR3 loop spans 15 amino acids. CDR3 amino acids: CASSSFAGEGYEQYF. CDR3 nucleotides: TGCGCCAGCAGCTCATTCGCAGGAGAGGGCTACGAGCAGTACTTC.

This clone came up a few times. V and J are TRBV10-1 and TRBJ2-1, with a possible D match to TRBD1 (6 bases). Germline values: CDR1 WNHNN, CDR2 SYGVQD (reference sequence). Trimming took 3 bases from V and 8 from J, leaving 17 bases between them. This CDR3 comprises 15 residues. As DNA, the CDR3 is TGCGCCAGCAGTGATGCAGGGGATGTCGAGGATGAGCAGTTCTTC. Amino acids: CASSDAGDVEDEQFF.

The gene calls are TRBV7-6 and TRBJ2-3, with 8 bases lining up with TRBD2. The CDR3 runs to 15 residues. Per germline, CDR1 SGHVS and CDR2 FNYEAQ. J was trimmed by 2 bases and V by 5 bases; bases with no gene match: 6. CDR3 sequence: CASSLSGMTTDTQYF. The CDR3 DNA sequence: TGTGCCAGCAGCCTTAGCGGGATGACCACAGATACGCAGTATTTT.

The rearrangement joins TRBV28 to TRBJ2-5; D is perhaps TRBD1 (7 bases). Germline CDR1 reads MDHEN; CDR2 reads SYDVKM. V shed 6 bases and J shed 0 bases, with 11 bases lying between them. This CDR3 contains 14 residues. CDR3 region: CASRPGGYQETQYF. The CDR3 nucleotides are TGTGCCAGCAGACCAGGGGGGTACCAAGAGACCCAGTACTTC. The full variable domain, with the rest looked up from reference TRBV28 and TRBJ2-5, is DVKVTQSSRYLVKRTGEKVFLECVQDMDHENMFWYRQDPGLGLRLIYFSYDVKMKEKGDIPEGYSVSREKKERFSLILESASTNQTSMYLCASRPGGYQETQYFGPGTRLLVL.